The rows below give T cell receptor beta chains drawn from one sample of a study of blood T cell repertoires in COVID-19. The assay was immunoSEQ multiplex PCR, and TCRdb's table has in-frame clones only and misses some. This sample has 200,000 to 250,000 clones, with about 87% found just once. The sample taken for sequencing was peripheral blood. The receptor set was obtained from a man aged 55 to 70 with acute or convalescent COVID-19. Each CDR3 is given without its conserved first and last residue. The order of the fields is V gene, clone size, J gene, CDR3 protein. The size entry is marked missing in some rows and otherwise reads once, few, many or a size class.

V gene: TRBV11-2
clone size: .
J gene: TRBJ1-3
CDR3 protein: ASSIQGAAGNTIY

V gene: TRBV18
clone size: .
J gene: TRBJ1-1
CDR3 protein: ASSPRTFGNTEAF

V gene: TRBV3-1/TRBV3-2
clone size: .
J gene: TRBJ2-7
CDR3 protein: ASSPKIIKDRGLYEQY

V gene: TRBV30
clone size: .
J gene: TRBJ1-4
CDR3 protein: AWAEAFNEKLF

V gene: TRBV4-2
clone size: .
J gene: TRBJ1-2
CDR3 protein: ASSQEGGTDNYGYT

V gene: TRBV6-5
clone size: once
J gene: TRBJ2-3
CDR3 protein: ASRRDFTDTQY

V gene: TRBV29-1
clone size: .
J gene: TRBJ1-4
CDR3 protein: SVTGHGSTNEKLF

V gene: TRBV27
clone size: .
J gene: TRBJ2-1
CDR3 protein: ASSFWASGGHNEQF

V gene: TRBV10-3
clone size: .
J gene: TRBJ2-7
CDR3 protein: AISESSGGDSSYEQY

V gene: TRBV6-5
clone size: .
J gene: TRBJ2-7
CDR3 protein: ASSLPGGEQY

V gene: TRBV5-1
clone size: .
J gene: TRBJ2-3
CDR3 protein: ASSLARGSLALSTDTQY

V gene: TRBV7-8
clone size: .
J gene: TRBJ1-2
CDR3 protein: ASSRGQSYGYT

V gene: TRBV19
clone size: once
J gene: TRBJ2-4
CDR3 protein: ASSIDRYIQY

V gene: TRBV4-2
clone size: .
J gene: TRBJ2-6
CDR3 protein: ASSQQGQVPGANVLT

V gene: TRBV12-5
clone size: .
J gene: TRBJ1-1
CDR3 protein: ASGPPYSGGGTEAF

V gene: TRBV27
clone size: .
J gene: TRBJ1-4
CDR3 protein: ASSLWTGGTNEKLF

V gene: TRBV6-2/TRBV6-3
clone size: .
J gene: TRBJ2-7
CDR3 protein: ASSDPRDEQY

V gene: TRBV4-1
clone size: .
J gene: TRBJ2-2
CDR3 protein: ASRGSRGGFTGELF

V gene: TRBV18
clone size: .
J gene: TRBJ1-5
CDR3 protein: ASSPGEGNQPQH

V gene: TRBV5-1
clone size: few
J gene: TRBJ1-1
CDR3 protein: ASSVTGTENTEAF

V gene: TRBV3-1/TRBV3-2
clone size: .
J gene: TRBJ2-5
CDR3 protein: ASSQEIQIWGTGGETQY

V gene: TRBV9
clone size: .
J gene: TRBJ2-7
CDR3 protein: ASSVGTDRFKFYEQY

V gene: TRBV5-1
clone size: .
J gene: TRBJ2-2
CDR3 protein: ASCPGTGGTGELF

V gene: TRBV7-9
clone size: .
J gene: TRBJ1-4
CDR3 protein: ASSADRGNEKLF

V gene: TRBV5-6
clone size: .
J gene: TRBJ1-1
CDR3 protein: ASSLLGQTNTEAF

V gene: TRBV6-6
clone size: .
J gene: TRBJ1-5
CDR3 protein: ASSYETGFYQPQH

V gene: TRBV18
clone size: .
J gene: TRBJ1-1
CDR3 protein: ASSPSRRLNTEAF

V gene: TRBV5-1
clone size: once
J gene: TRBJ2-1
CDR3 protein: ASRPAASGGAHEQF

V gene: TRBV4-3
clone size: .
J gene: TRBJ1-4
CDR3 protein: ASSHDRGSGEKLF

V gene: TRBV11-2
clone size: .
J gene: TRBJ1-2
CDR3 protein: ASRLTGGAGGYT

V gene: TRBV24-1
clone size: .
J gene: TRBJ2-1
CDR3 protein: ATSDRDRGRDEQF